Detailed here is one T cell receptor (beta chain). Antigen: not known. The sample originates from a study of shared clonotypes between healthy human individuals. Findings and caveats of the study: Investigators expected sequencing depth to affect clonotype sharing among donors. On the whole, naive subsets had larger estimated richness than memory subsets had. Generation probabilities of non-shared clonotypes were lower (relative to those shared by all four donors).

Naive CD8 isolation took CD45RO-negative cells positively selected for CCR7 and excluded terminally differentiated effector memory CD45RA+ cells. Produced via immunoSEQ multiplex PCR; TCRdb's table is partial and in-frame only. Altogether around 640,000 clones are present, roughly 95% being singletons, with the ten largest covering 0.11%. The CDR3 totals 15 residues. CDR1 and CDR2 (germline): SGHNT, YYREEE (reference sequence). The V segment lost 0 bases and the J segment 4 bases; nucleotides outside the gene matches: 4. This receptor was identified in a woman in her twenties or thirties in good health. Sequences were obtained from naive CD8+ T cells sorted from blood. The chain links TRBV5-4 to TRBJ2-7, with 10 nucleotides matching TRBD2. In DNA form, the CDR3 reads TGTGCCAGCAGCTTGGGGCTAGCGGGAGCTTACGAGCAGTACTTC. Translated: CASSLGLAGAYEQYF.